These 5 T cell receptor beta chains were sequenced from one sample in a study of blood T cells in healthy people across ages. A sample-barcoded 5' primer and a J-beta primer mix were used in a second PCR of roughly 7 to 11 cycles. In TCRdb, the 5' RACE reads were re-called with MiXCR into one record per CDR3 protein. The data show approximately 800,000 distinct CDR3 sequences, with around a quarter seen just once and approximately 2.9% held by the top ten. The same specimen was also included in a second study, on T cells of mothers and their children.

The sample consisted of blood. The receptors derive from a boy between 10 and 17 years old in good health.

This sequence joins TRBV20-1 and TRBJ2-4; 9 positions agree with TRBD2. CDR3 size: 18 residues. CDR1 DFQATT and CDR2 SNEGSKA come from the germline V gene (reference sequence). With 0 bases clipped from V and 2 bases from J, the junction kept 11 bases outside the gene matches. The CDR3 DNA follows: TGCAGTGCTAGAGAGGTTTCTGGCGGGGGGGAAACCAAAAACATTCAGTACTTC. Translating it yields CSAREVSGGGETKNIQYF.

This clonotype has a handful of counts. J is TRBJ2-5 and V is TRBV19; D is uncertain. The assigned J gene may be wrong: the sequence end matches TRBJ2-1 better. This CDR3 is built from 18 residues. Germline values: CDR1 LNHDA, CDR2 SQIVND (reference sequence). The CDR3 region is CASSIDPFQVSLGNEQFF. For the CDR3, the DNA is TGTGCCAGTAGTATCGATCCATTTCAGGTCAGTCTGGGCAATGAGCAGTTCTTC.

The rearrangement joins TRBV20-1 to TRBJ2-5; 8 positions agree with TRBD1. Germline V gene lookup returns CDR1 DFQATT and CDR2 SNEGSKA (reference sequence). The CDR3 loop spans 13 amino acids. V lost 4 bases, J lost 3 bases, and 4 bases stayed unmatched. The CDR3 spells CSANAQGEETQYF. CDR3 DNA: TGCAGTGCTAACGCACAGGGGGAAGAGACCCAGTACTTC.

This clonotype was seen more than once but under ten times. The chain employs TRBV15 and TRBJ2-4, with D perhaps TRBD1 (5 bases). Looked up from germline, CDR1 is LNHNV and CDR2 is YYDKDF (reference sequence). The CDR3 is made up of 16 amino acids. The V end was cut by 5 bases, the J end by 0 bases, with 14 bases between. The CDR3 is CATSLQGGVAKNIQYF. CDR3 coding DNA: TGTGCCACCAGCCTTCAGGGCGGAGTAGCCAAAAACATTCAGTACTTC.

This chain connects TRBV20-1 to TRBJ2-3; TRBD2 might be the D (6 bases). CDR3 length: 14 residues. Deletions cut 4 bases from V and 0 bases from J, with 11 bases between. The germline V gene has CDR1 DFQATT and CDR2 SNEGSKA (reference sequence). CDR3 amino acids: CSATGDLSTDTQYF. DNA of the CDR3: TGCAGTGCTACGGGGGACCTGAGCACAGATACGCAGTATTTT.